Only a few counts were recorded for the clone carrying this TCR beta chain. The record originates from a study of blood T cell repertoires in COVID-19. Study-wide background: Donors in the United States, Italy and Spain gave samples during acute or convalescent COVID-19. T cells, B-cell-depleted T cells, or PBMCs provided the cDNA or gDNA that served as material.

TCRdb's copy holds only in-frame clones and misses some; the assay was immunoSEQ multiplex PCR. The sample contains about 110,000 clones, over 55% of which appear only once. The sequence derives from a human donor with acute or convalescent COVID-19. The donor label of this sample is uncertain. Input material: peripheral blood.

The CDR3 sequence: CASSLAASGGAWETQYF. The CDR3 coding sequence is TGCGCCAGCAGCTTGGCGGCTAGCGGGGGGGCCTGGGAGACCCAGTACTTC. This chain links TRBV5-1 with TRBJ2-5; 12 bases match TRBD2. The germline V gene encodes CDR1 SGHRS and CDR2 YFSETQ. Trimming took 0 bases from V and 5 from J; bases not matched to a gene: 8. The CDR3 totals 17 residues.